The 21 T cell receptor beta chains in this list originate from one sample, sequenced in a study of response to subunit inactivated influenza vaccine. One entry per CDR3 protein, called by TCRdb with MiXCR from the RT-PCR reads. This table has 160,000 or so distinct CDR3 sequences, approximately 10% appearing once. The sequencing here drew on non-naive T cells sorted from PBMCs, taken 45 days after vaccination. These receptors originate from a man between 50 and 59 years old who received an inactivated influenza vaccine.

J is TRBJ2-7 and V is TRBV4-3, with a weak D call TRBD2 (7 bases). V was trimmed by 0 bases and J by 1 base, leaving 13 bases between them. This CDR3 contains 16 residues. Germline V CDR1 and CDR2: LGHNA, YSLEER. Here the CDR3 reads CASSQDYRGASYEQYF. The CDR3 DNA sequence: TGCGCCAGCAGCCAAGATTATCGGGGGGCATCCTACGAGCAGTACTTC.

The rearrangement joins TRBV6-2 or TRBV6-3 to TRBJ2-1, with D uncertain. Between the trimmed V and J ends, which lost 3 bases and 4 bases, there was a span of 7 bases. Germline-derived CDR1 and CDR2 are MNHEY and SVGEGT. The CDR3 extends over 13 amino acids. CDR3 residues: CASSYQIYNEQFF. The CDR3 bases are TGTGCCAGCAGTTATCAGATTTACAATGAGCAGTTCTTC.

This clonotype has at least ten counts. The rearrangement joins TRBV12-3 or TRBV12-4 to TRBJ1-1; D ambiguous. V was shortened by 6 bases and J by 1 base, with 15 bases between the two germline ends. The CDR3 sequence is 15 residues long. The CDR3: CASRGGRIRNTEAFF. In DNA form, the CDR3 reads TGTGCCAGCAGGGGCGGTCGGATAAGGAACACTGAAGCTTTCTTT.

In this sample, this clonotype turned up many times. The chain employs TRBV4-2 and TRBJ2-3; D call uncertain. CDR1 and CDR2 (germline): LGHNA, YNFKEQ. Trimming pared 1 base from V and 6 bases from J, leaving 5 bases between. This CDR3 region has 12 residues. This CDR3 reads CASSQATDTQYF. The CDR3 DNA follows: TGTGCCAGCAGCCAAGCGACGGATACGCAGTATTTT.

In DNA, the CDR3 is TGTGCCAGCCGCCCGAATCAGCCCCAGCATTTT. It encodes CASRPNQPQHF. The chain combines TRBV11-2 with TRBJ1-5; D is unresolved. CDR3 size: 11 residues. Trimming took off 8 bases at V and 4 bases at J, with 6 bases between the two ends. Germline V CDR1 and CDR2: SGHAT, FQNNGV.

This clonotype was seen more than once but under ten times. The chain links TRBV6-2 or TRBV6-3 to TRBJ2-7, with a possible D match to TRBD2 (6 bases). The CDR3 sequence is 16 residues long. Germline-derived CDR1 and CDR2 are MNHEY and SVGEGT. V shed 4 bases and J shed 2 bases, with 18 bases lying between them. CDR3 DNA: TGTGCCAGCAGTTTCCCCTTTGGTAGCGGCACCTACGAGCAGTACTTC. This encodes CASSFPFGSGTYEQYF.

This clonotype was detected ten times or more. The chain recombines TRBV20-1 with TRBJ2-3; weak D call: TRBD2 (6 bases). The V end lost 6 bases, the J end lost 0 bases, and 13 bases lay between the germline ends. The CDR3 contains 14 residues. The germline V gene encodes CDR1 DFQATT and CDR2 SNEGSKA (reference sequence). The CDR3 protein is CSALGGTSTDTQYF. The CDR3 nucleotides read TGCAGTGCCCTAGGAGGGACTAGCACAGATACGCAGTATTTT.

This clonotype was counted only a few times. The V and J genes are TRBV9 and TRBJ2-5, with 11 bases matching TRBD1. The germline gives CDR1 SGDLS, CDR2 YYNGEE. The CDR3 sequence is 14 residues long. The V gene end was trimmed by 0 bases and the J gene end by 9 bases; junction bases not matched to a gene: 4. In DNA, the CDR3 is TGTGCCAGCAGCGTAGGGGACAGGGGGGCGGCCCAGTACTTC. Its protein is CASSVGDRGAAQYF.

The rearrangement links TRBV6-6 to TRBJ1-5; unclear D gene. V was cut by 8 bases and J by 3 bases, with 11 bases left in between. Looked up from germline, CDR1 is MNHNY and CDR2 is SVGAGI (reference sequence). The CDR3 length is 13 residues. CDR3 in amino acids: CASAGNFNQPQHF. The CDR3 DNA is TGTGCCAGCGCGGGGAATTTCAATCAGCCCCAGCATTTT.

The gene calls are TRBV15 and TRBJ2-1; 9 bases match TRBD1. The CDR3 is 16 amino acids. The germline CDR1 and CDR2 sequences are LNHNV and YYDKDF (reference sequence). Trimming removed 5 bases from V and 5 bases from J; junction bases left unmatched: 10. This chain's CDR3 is CATSPETGGGNNEQFF. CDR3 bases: TGTGCCACCAGCCCAGAGACAGGGGGTGGGAACAATGAGCAGTTCTTC. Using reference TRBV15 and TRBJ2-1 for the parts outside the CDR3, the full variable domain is DAMVIQNPRYQVTQFGKPVTLSCSQTLNHNVMYWYQQKSSQAPKLLFHYYDKDFNNEADTPDNFQSRRPNTSFCFLDIRSPGLGDTAMYLCATSPETGGGNNEQFFGPGTRLTVL.

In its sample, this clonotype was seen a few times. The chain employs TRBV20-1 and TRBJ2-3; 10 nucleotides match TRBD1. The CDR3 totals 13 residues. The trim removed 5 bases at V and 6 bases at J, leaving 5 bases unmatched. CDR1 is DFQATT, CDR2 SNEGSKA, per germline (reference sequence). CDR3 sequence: CSAAGTGADTQYF. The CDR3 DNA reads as TGCAGTGCTGCCGGGACAGGGGCCGATACGCAGTATTTT.

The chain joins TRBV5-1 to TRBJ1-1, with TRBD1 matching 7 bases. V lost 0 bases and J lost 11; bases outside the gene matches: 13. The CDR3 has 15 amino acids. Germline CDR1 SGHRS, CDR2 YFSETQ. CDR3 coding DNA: TGCGCCAGCAGCTTGGGGCAGGGGGAGATGATCCGGGCTTTCTTT. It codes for CASSLGQGEMIRAFF.

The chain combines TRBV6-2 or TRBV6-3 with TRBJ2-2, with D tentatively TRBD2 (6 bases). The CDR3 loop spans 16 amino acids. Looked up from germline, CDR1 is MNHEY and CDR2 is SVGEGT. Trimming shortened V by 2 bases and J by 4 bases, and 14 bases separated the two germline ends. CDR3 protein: CASSYGPGVSTGELFF. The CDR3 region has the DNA TGTGCCAGCAGTTACGGGCCGGGAGTATCCACCGGGGAGCTGTTTTTT.

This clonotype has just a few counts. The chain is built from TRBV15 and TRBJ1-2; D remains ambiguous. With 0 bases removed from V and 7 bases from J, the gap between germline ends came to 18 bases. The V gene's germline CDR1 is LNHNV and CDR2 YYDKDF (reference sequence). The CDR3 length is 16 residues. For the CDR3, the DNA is TGTGCCACCAGCAGAGATGTGGGTTCGGCGGGAACTGGCTACACCTTC. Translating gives CATSRDVGSAGTGYTF.

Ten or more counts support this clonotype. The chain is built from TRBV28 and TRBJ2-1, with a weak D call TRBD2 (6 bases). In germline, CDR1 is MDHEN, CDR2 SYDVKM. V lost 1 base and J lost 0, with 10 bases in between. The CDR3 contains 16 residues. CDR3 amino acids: CASSLFWRGSYNEQFF. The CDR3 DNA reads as TGTGCCAGCAGTTTATTTTGGCGGGGCTCCTACAATGAGCAGTTCTTC.

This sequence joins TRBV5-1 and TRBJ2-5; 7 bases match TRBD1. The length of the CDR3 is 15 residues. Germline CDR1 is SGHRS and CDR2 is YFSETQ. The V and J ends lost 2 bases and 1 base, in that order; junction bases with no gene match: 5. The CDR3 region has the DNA TGCGCCAGCAGCTTCTCGGGACAGACCCAAGAGACCCAGTACTTC. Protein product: CASSFSGQTQETQYF.

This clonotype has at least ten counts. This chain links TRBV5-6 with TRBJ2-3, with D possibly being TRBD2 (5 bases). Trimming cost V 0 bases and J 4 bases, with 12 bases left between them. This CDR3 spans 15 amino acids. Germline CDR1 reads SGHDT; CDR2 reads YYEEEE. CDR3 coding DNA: TGTGCCAGCAGCTTGGGTCGAGGGATAGCAGATACGCAGTATTTT. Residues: CASSLGRGIADTQYF.

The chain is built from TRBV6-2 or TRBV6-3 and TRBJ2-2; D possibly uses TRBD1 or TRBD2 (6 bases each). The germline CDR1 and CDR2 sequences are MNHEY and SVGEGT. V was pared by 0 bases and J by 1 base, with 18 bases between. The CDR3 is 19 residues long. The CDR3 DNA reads TGTGCCAGCAGTTACTCGTTAAGTCGGGGGCTGCGGAACACCGGGGAGCTGTTTTTT. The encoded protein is CASSYSLSRGLRNTGELFF.

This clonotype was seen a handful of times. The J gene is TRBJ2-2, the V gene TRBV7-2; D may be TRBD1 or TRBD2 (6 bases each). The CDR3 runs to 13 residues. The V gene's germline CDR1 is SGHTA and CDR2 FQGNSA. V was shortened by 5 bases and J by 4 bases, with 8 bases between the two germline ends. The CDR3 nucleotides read TGTGCCAGCAGCAGGGGGGCCACCGGGGAGCTGTTTTTT. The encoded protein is CASSRGATGELFF.

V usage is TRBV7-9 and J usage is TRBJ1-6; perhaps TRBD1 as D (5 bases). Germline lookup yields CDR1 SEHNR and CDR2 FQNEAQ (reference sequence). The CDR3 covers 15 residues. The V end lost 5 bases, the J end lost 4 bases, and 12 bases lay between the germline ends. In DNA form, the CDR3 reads TGTGCCAGCAGCCTTACTGGGGGATATAATTCACCCCTCCACTTT. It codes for CASSLTGGYNSPLHF.

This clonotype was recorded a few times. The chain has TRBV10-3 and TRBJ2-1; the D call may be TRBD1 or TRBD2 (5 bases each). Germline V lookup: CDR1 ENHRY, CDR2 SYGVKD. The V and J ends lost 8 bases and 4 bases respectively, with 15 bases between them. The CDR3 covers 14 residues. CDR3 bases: TGTGCCATCTCTACGGGGCTTATTTACAATGAGCAGTTCTTC. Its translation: CAISTGLIYNEQFF.